Sequencing of this TCR beta chain was carried out in a study of CD8+ T cells in alopecia areata (dated 2018 in TCRdb). In the study overall: The treated patients took part in an open-label pilot trial in which moderate-to-severe alopecia areata was treated with oral tofacitinib at 5 to 10 mg twice daily. Tofacitinib was given for 6 to 18 months, followed by 6 months of follow-up off drug to assess delayed response and recurrence. For the treated patients, the SALT score, which quantifies what percentage of scalp surface area is affected, served as the measure of disease severity. The study used high-throughput TCRbeta sequencing to examine T cell clonal expansion in alopecia areata, in both the C3H/HeJ mouse model and human patients. On the human side, TCRbeta sequencing was run on scalp tissue and on sorted CD4+ and CD8+ peripheral blood T cells from healthy controls and from alopecia areata patients with either patchy or totalis/universalis disease. Tofacitinib-treated patients had biopsies at baseline and at 4 and 24 weeks of treatment, with a later scalp biopsy in several patients. Scalp clonality was compared across normal scalp (n=4), patchy alopecia areata scalp (n=8), and alopecia totalis/universalis scalp (n=8). RNA was obtained with the PAXgene miRNA kit for fixed scalp, the miRNeasy kit for PBMCs, and the RNeasy kit for mouse skin. TCRbeta CDR3 regions were amplified by immunoSEQ multiplex PCR with 35 Vbeta forward and 13 Jbeta reverse primers. The research as a whole found: Because the treated cohort was small and included a single nonresponder, larger studies are needed to assess links between baseline CD8+ expansion and response. Many expanded lesional clones were found to persist in scalp and blood during tofacitinib treatment, and relapse after treatment cessation may be partly explained by this persistence. Shared TCR sequences between patients were less evident than in mice, which may be partly attributable to HLA diversity in the patient population. With tofacitinib, both scalp clonality and the number of expanded CD8+ clones among the top 100 scalp clones went down significantly. Higher clonality and more expanded CD8+ clones were observed in lesional scalp than in normal scalp, particularly in alopecia totalis/universalis, a finding suggestive of antigenic drive. Resident alphabeta T cells in normal human skin are also sequenced, complicating scalp TCR repertoire analysis, unlike mouse skin dominated by gammadelta T cells.

Library prep was done by the immunoSEQ multiplex PCR assay. To provide template for TCR sequencing, every sample had RNA extracted and reverse transcribed into cDNA. First-strand cDNA was synthesized using SuperScript III with a 2:1 mix of oligo-dT and random hexamers. Amplification bias was assessed with a synthetic immune receptor repertoire, and residual bias was removed computationally. For the original study's pipeline: Raw reads were preprocessed for error removal, and CDR3 was defined according to IMGT conventions as running from the conserved cysteine to phenylalanine. Clonality was calculated as 1 minus Shannon entropy normalized by log2 of the number of productive unique TCRs. CD4 or CD8 identity of scalp clones was inferred by cross-referencing scalp TCRbeta sequences with sorted blood CD4 and CD8 repertoires. As stored in TCRdb, this immuneACCESS dataset retains in-frame rearrangements with V and J assigned. A fraction of the clones does not appear; measured against another copy, unresolved V genes explain less than half of the discrepancy, and the remainder lacks a known reason. The V and J calls and clone size are taken from that table; D and trimming were inferred from the DNA. The sample profile shows roughly 120,000 clones; 58% of them were found once. The biggest ten clones account for around 30% of the sample.

In light of the paper, this sample's time point label describes: around 4 weeks on oral tofacitinib. The sample's treatment or condition, from its label and the paper: oral pan-JAK inhibitor, 5-10 mg twice daily. Lesional scalp punch biopsies and peripheral blood were collected from alopecia areata patients. PBMCs were separated by density centrifugation and stained for CD3, CD4 and CD8, after which CD4+ and CD8+ T cells were sorted on a FACSAria. Comment on this clone: No antigen is known for it. Base qualities are not recorded, but no much larger clone differs from it by a single base.

V loses 1 base, J loses 7 bases, and the germline ends lie 12 bases apart. For CDR1 and CDR2, the germline V gene lists SGHDT and YYEEEE. CDR3 length: 15 amino acids, cysteine to phenylalanine. Solely the CDR3 DNA is kept, with 45 bases framed from the first base. Sequenced here: CD8+ T cells sorted from blood, sampled at week 4, from a patient treated with tofacitinib. This sequence uses TRBV5-6 and TRBJ1-6; no D gene can be assigned with confidence. This clonotype originated in a human donor with alopecia areata. Here is the DNA: TGTGCCAGCAGCTTGATCCGTCAGGCCAATTCACCCCTCCACTTT. Its translation reads: CASSLIRQANSPLHF.